These T cell receptor beta chains were read from a single sample in a study of beta chain features in type 1 diabetes. Sequencing was performed with immunoSEQ multiplex PCR; in TCRdb, only in-frame clones are kept and a portion is missing. This sample carries roughly 40,000 clones, over 45% of them seen once, and the ten largest clones take 0.72%. Sequences were obtained from central memory CD4+ T cells from blood. All receptors derive from a woman aged 18-29 years in good health. Both conserved end residues are part of each CDR3.

TRBJ2-1 TRBV19 CASSRGSSSYNEQFF
TRBJ2-1 TRBV10-3 CAIRSASNNEQFF
TRBJ1-1 TRBV13 CASRRQGRAFF
TRBJ1-2 TRBV5-4 CASSLDQGQGGYGYTF
TRBJ2-1 TRBV5-6 CASSILAGGPSSYNEQFF
TRBJ1-6 TRBV19 CASSTRGYSPLHF
TRBJ2-5 TRBV5-4 CASSSTSGMGETQYF
TRBJ2-1 TRBV7-2 CASKTSGRGEQFF
TRBJ2-7 TRBV30 CAWSRQGPYEQYF
TRBJ1-5 TRBV7-2 CASSLNRNSNQPQHF
TRBJ2-1 TRBV19 CASSIGQAGGNEQFF
TRBJ2-1 TRBV10-3 CAIRATSGNNEQFF
TRBJ1-3 TRBV5-1 CASSWGSSNTIYF
TRBJ2-1 TRBV10-2 CASRGTGTSGGVPYNEQFF
TRBJ2-7 TRBV11-2 CASSFGRVGEQYF
TRBJ2-3 TRBV15 CATSRGHTDTQYF
TRBJ2-1 TRBV6-5 CASSYYEGPYNEQFF
TRBJ2-7 TRBV5-1 CASSLGQGDYEQYF
TRBJ1-1 TRBV14 CASSQSTEGTEAFF
TRBJ2-2 TRBV6-1 CASHTGTRPGELFF
TRBJ2-3 TRBV5-1 CASSLATGALGTDTQYF
TRBJ2-1 TRBV5-4 CASSFGAGGEDEQFF
TRBJ2-6 TRBV5-1 CASSFFGGGGANVLTF
TRBJ1-5 TRBV6-5 CASSPDSSQPQHF
TRBJ2-1 TRBV13 CASSFGTRDHEQFF
TRBJ1-1 TRBV11-2 CASSLGFRGTEAFF
TRBJ2-5 TRBV10-3 CAISPGQGTETQYF
TRBJ2-1 TRBV2 CASSPRVEKQFF
TRBJ2-3 TRBV7-9 CASSHPKRKQTTDTQYF
TRBJ2-7 TRBV6-1 CASRPAGGPAYEQYF
TRBJ2-1 TRBV15 CATSRGGGSSYNEQFF
TRBJ2-7 TRBV27 CGAGPSYEQYF
TRBJ1-4 TRBV25-1 CASSDHGTATNEKLFF
TRBJ1-4 TRBV28 CASREGTRNNEKLFF
TRBJ2-7 TRBV5-1 CASSLGSGTGHTEQYF
TRBJ2-7 TRBV11-2 CASSFSTGQGAEQYF